This TCR beta chain was sequenced for a study of OX40 agonist ivuxolimab in advanced cancers. Overall study: Ivuxolimab, which is an agonistic anti-OX40 (CD134) antibody, was administered to the patients.

Overall study results and limits: Expanded clones tended on average to be more numerous among CD8+ T cells than CD4+.

CDR3 length equals 14 residues. CDR1 is SGHTA and CDR2 is FQGNSA in the germline V gene. The germline V and J ends were trimmed by 1 base and 4 bases, with 10 bases remaining between them. As for this clone: Its specificity is unknown.

Sequenced by immunoSEQ multiplex PCR; TCRdb stores in-frame clones only, minus some. The profile shows about 73,000 clones, under 95% of them singletons. The material sequenced was CD4+ or CD8+ T cells sorted from blood, taken in a trial of the OX40 agonist ivuxolimab. The origin of this receptor is an adult with an advanced solid tumor such as melanoma, head and neck, liver or kidney cancer. The chain is built from TRBV7-2 and TRBJ1-2; TRBD1 is a possible D gene (5 bases). The CDR3 loop is CASSLEDTTYGYTF. CDR3 DNA: TGTGCCAGCAGCTTAGAGGACACTACCTATGGCTACACCTTC.